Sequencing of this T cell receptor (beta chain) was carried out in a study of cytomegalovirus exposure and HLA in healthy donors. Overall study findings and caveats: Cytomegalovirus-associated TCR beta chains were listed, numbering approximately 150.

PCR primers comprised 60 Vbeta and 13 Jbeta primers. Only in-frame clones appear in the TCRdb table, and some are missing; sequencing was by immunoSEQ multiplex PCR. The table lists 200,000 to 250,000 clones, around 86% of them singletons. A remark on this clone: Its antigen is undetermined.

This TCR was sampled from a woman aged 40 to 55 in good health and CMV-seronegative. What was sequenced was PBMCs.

The CDR3 here is CASSLFGGEAFF. Here the CDR3 DNA reads TGTGCCAGCAGTTTATTCGGGGGTGAAGCTTTCTTT. This chain joins TRBV27 and TRBJ1-1, with D perhaps matching TRBD1 (5 bases). Germline V gives CDR1 MNHEY, CDR2 SMNVEV (reference sequence). The CDR3 is 12 amino acids. V was shortened by 1 base and J by 7 bases, with 7 bases between the two germline ends.